Listed here are 23 T cell receptor beta chains from one sample, sequenced in a study of T cell responses to AZD1222 COVID-19 vaccine. Sequencing used immunoSEQ multiplex PCR; TCRdb keeps in-frame clones, though not all of them. The sample holds 120,000 or so clones; around 85% are singletons and the top ten take 6.2%. Specimen: peripheral blood, collected on day 0 of AZD1222 vaccination. The origin of the receptors is an adult in good health.

This chain uses TRBV4-1 with TRBJ1-1, with 8 nucleotides matching TRBD1. The CDR3 totals 15 residues. CDR1 is MGHRA, CDR2 YSYEKL, per germline. V trimming: 0 bases; J trimming: 5 bases; junction bases outside the gene matches: 5. CDR3 DNA sequence: TGCGCCAGCAGCCAAGAGACAGGGGAGGATACTGAAGCTTTCTTT. It translates to CASSQETGEDTEAFF.

This clone came up once. At one end the junction does not follow the germline gene, possibly because of a read error. The rearrangement joins TRBV28 to TRBJ1-4; D call uncertain. The CDR3 runs 12 residues. The germline V gene has CDR1 MDHEN and CDR2 SYDVKM. CDR3 sequence reads: CASSGTTEKLFF. In nucleotides, the CDR3 is TGTGCCAGCAGTGGAACTACTGAAAAACTGTTTTTT.

The chain is built from TRBV28 and TRBJ2-3, with TRBD2 matching 8 bases. Germline CDR1 and CDR2: MDHEN and SYDVKM. The CDR3 consists of 14 residues. J was trimmed by 4 bases and V by 4 bases; bases with no gene match: 4. CDR3: CASSYGGVPDTQYF. The CDR3 nucleotides are TGTGCCAGCAGTTACGGGGGGGTACCAGATACGCAGTATTTT.

The rearrangement uses TRBV18 and TRBJ2-2; 7 nucleotides line up with TRBD2. The CDR3 is 15 residues long. Germline assignment: CDR1 KGHSH and CDR2 LQKENI. The junction had 4 bases not matched to a gene; V was cut back by 2 bases and J by 4 bases. The DNA of the CDR3 is TGTGCCAGCTCACCAGGGAGGGGCGGCACCGGGGAGCTGTTTTTT. This codes for CASSPGRGGTGELFF.

The chain is built from TRBV5-1 and TRBJ2-3; D is possibly TRBD2 (6 bases). With 4 bases removed from V and 2 bases from J, the gap between germline ends came to 8 bases. The length of the CDR3 is 13 residues. CDR1 is SGHRS, CDR2 YFSETQ, per germline. For the CDR3, the DNA is TGCGCCAGCAGCCGGGACTCCACAGATACGCAGTATTTT. Its translation: CASSRDSTDTQYF.

V gene TRBV6-5 combines with J gene TRBJ2-5; 13 bases match TRBD2. Per the germline V gene, CDR1 is MNHEY and CDR2 is SVGAGI. The ends lost 6 bases at V and 2 bases at J; junction bases unmatched: 3. The CDR3 totals 15 residues. The chain's CDR3 is CASSRTSGGQETQYF. The CDR3 DNA reads as TGTGCCAGCAGCAGGACTAGCGGGGGACAAGAGACCCAGTACTTC.

The chain joins TRBV30 to TRBJ1-5; 9 bases are a match to TRBD1. Trimming removed 2 bases from V and 9 bases from J; junction bases left unmatched: 11. The CDR3 sequence is 15 residues long. Per the germline V gene, CDR1 is GTSNPN and CDR2 is SVGIG (reference sequence). In DNA, the CDR3 is TGTGCCTGGAGTCACGGACAGGGGCCAGCGGGGCCCCAGCATTTT. Translating it yields CAWSHGQGPAGPQHF.

The chain joins TRBV7-2 to TRBJ2-1, with D possibly being TRBD2 (5 bases). This CDR3 region has 14 residues. Trimming removed 2 bases from V and 7 bases from J, with 12 bases in between. Per the germline V gene, CDR1 is SGHTA and CDR2 is FQGNSA. CDR3 nucleotide sequence: TGTGCCAGCAGCTTATCGGGGAATAGGAATGAGCAGTTCTTC. Its translation is CASSLSGNRNEQFF. Full variable domain (missing parts from reference TRBV7-2 and TRBJ2-1): GAGVSQSPSNKVTEKGKDVELRCDPISGHTALYWYRQSLGQGLEFLIYFQGNSAPDKSGLPSDRFSAERTGGSVSTLTIQRTQQEDSAVYLCASSLSGNRNEQFFGPGTRLTVL.

The chain combines TRBV5-8 with TRBJ1-6; D possibly corresponds to TRBD1 (5 bases). The germline V gene encodes CDR1 SGHTS and CDR2 YDEGEE. The CDR3 is 14 amino acids. V lost 4 bases and J lost 8, with 13 bases in between. CDR3 region: CASSQRGWDSPLHF. The CDR3 DNA reads TGTGCCAGCAGCCAAAGGGGTTGGGATTCACCCCTCCACTTT.

This clone was found once. CDR3 amino acids: CASSPPKYEQYF. The DNA for the CDR3 is TGTGCCAGCAGCCCGCCTAAGTACGAGCAGTACTTC. The chain recombines TRBV5-5 with TRBJ2-7; no firm D call. CDR1 and CDR2 (germline): SGHKS, YYEKEE (reference sequence). This CDR3 contains 12 residues. V lost 4 bases and J 4 bases, leaving 9 bases between the germline ends.

V usage is TRBV7-2 and J usage is TRBJ2-5; D possibly uses TRBD1 or TRBD2 (5 bases each). Germline V lookup: CDR1 SGHTA, CDR2 FQGNSA. V dropped 4 bases and J dropped 0 bases, with 15 bases sitting between them. This CDR3 comprises 16 residues. The CDR3 spells CASSWGLRGNQETQYF. CDR3 nucleotides: TGTGCCAGCAGCTGGGGCCTCCGGGGAAACCAAGAGACCCAGTACTTC. Filled out from reference TRBV7-2 and TRBJ2-5, the complete variable domain reads GAGVSQSPSNKVTEKGKDVELRCDPISGHTALYWYRQSLGQGLEFLIYFQGNSAPDKSGLPSDRFSAERTGGSVSTLTIQRTQQEDSAVYLCASSWGLRGNQETQYFGPGTRLLVL.

This chain connects TRBV5-4 to TRBJ2-2, with D hard to call. V lost 4 bases and J 6 bases, leaving 10 bases between the germline ends. The CDR3 runs to 13 residues. Germline V gives CDR1 SGHNT, CDR2 YYREEE (reference sequence). The CDR3 reads CASSGVDAGELFF. The CDR3, as DNA: TGTGCCAGCAGCGGGGTAGACGCCGGGGAGCTGTTTTTT.

The chain uses TRBV27 and TRBJ2-7; D not certain. Looked up from germline, CDR1 is MNHEY and CDR2 is SMNVEV (reference sequence). V was trimmed by 6 bases and J by 4 bases, leaving 4 bases between them. The CDR3 is made up of 10 amino acids. CDR3 sequence reads: CASRGYEQYF. DNA of the CDR3: TGTGCCAGCAGGGGGTACGAGCAGTACTTC.

The CDR3 DNA is TGTGCCAGCAGTTACGGGTCAGATACGCAGTATTTT. It is translated as CASSYGSDTQYF. The chain joins TRBV6-5 to TRBJ2-3, with D hard to call. Germline V gene sequence: CDR1 MNHEY, CDR2 SVGAGI. The CDR3 is made up of 12 amino acids. With 2 bases removed from V and 4 bases from J, the gap between germline ends came to 4 bases.

The chain recombines TRBV7-2 with TRBJ2-1; D unresolved. Per germline, CDR1 SGHTA and CDR2 FQGNSA. The CDR3 is made up of 12 amino acids. V gave up 5 bases and J gave up 8 bases, with 10 bases separating them. The CDR3 here is CASSPGWDEQFF. Here the CDR3 DNA reads TGTGCCAGCAGCCCCGGGTGGGATGAGCAGTTCTTC.

V gene TRBV10-2 combines with J gene TRBJ2-7; perhaps TRBD1 as D (5 bases). CDR3 length: 14 residues. The germline V gene encodes CDR1 WSHSY and CDR2 SAAADI. The V and J ends lost 2 bases and 1 base respectively, with 9 bases between them. DNA of the CDR3: TGCGCCAGCAGTGAGAGTTACAGGTCCTACGAGCAGTACTTC. This encodes CASSESYRSYEQYF.

This chain connects TRBV30 to TRBJ1-3; D is unresolved. The CDR3 loop spans 11 amino acids. Trimming cost V 1 base and J 2 bases, with 0 bases left between them. Per the germline V gene, CDR1 is GTSNPN and CDR2 is SVGIG (reference sequence). The CDR3 coding sequence is TGTGCCTGGAGTGCTGGAAACACCATATATTTT. Residues: CAWSAGNTIYF.

The chain has TRBV10-3 and TRBJ2-7; 10 bases match TRBD2. This CDR3 spans 18 amino acids. Trimming at V came to 0 bases and at J to 3 bases, leaving 11 bases not matched to a gene. Germline V gene lookup returns CDR1 ENHRY and CDR2 SYGVKD. As DNA, the CDR3 is TGTGCCATCAGTGAGTCGCTCCTCGCTAGCGGGGGTGACTACGAGCAGTACTTC. Amino acid sequence: CAISESLLASGGDYEQYF.

In its sample, this clone was seen once. The V call is TRBV24-1, the J call TRBJ2-6, with TRBD1 matching over 7 bases. The CDR3 has 13 residues. CDR1 and CDR2 (germline): KGHDR, SFDVKD. The ends lost 9 bases at V and 2 bases at J; junction bases unmatched: 0. CDR3 loop: CATQGAGANVLTF. In DNA, the CDR3 is TGTGCCACCCAGGGGGCTGGGGCCAACGTCCTGACTTTC.

This clone occurred once. This sequence joins TRBV29-1 and TRBJ2-3; 7 bases line up with TRBD1. From germline, CDR1 is SQVTM and CDR2 ANQGSEA. The CDR3 loop spans 14 amino acids. After removal of 4 bases from V and 4 bases from J, the junction contained 8 bases not matched to a gene. CDR3 region: CSVGKGASADTQYF. CDR3 nucleotides: TGCAGCGTTGGAAAGGGGGCAAGTGCAGATACGCAGTATTTT.

The rearrangement joins TRBV27 to TRBJ1-6; D is uncertain. Germline V gives CDR1 MNHEY, CDR2 SMNVEV (reference sequence). This CDR3 comprises 13 residues. Trimming took off 4 bases at V and 4 bases at J, with 5 bases between the two ends. CDR3 amino acids: CASSSLYNSPLHF. The CDR3 DNA follows: TGTGCCAGCAGTTCCCTTTATAATTCACCCCTCCACTTT.

This sequence joins TRBV7-2 and TRBJ1-2, with D possibly matching TRBD1 (6 bases). The CDR3 has 13 amino acids. V lost 5 bases, J lost 9 bases, and 16 bases lay in between. Germline loops: CDR1 SGHTA, CDR2 FQGNSA. The CDR3 loop is CASSPGEGLSYTF. CDR3 in DNA: TGTGCCAGCAGCCCAGGGGAGGGTCTAAGCTACACCTTC.

The V and J genes are TRBV29-1 and TRBJ2-7; unclear D gene. CDR3 length: 12 residues. Germline assignment: CDR1 SQVTM and CDR2 ANQGSEA. V was trimmed by 4 bases and J by 1 base, leaving 8 bases between them. CDR3 amino acids: CSVASGSYEQYF. The CDR3 nucleotides are TGCAGCGTTGCCTCCGGGTCCTACGAGCAGTACTTC.